The text below deals with one T cell receptor beta chain. Its specificity is unknown. This sample stems from a study of blood T cells in healthy people across ages. The authors ran a second PCR of about 6 to 12 cycles using a sample-barcoded 5' primer and a J-beta primer mix. TCRdb re-derived calls from the 5' RACE reads in MiXCR, one entry per CDR3 protein. The data hold around 1,000,000 distinct CDR3 sequences, with 20% to 25% observed a single time. Regarding the study as a whole: The lack of PBMC sorting stopped any conclusive naive versus antigen-experienced comparison. Donor CMV infection status was unknown, possibly confounding age-related changes in expanded clonotypes.

The V segment lost 4 bases and the J segment 8 bases; nucleotides outside the gene matches: 10. This CDR3 has 14 residues. These same records also appear under a second study, on T cells of mothers and their children.

The rearrangement joins TRBV12-3 or TRBV12-4 to TRBJ1-2; 7 positions match TRBD1. The TCR comes from a girl aged 2 to 10 in good health. Sample: blood. DNA of the CDR3: TGTGCCAGCAGTTCCGGACAGTCCAGGGGGGGCTACACCTTC. Translation gives CASSSGQSRGGYTF.